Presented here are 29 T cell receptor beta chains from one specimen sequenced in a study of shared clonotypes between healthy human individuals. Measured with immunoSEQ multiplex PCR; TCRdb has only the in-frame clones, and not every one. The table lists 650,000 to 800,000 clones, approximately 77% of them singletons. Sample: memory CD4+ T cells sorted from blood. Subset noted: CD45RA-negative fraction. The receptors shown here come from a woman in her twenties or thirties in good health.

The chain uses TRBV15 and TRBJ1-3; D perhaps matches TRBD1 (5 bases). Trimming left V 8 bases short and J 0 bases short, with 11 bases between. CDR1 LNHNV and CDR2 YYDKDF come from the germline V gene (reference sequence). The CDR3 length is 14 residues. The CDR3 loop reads CATWDGASGNTIYF. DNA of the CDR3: TGTGCCACCTGGGACGGGGCCTCTGGAAACACCATATATTTT.

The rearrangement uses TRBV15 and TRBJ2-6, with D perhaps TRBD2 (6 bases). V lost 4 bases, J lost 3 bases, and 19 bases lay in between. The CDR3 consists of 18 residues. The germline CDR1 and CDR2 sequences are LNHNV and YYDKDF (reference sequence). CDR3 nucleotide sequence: TGTGCCACCAGCACCGGAGGGCCGCGGACTCTTGGGGCCAACGTCCTGACTTTC. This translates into CATSTGGPRTLGANVLTF.

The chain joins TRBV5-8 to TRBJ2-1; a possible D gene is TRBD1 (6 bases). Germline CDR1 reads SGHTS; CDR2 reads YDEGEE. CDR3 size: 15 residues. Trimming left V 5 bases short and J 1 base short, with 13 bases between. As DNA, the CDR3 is TGTGCCAGCAGTTACAGGGCTCGGTCCTACAATGAGCAGTTCTTC. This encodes CASSYRARSYNEQFF.

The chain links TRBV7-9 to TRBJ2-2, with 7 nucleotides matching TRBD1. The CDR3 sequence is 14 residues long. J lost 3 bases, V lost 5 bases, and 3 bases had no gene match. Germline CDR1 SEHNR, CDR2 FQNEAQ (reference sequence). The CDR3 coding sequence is TGTGCCAGCAGCAGAGGACAGGACACCGGGGAGCTGTTTTTT. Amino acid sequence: CASSRGQDTGELFF.

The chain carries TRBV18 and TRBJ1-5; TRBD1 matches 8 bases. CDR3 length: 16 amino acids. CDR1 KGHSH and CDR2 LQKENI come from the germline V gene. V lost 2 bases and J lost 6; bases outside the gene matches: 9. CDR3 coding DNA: TGTGCCAGCTCACCAACCGGGACAGGATCTCCTCAGCCCCAGCATTTT. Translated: CASSPTGTGSPQPQHF.

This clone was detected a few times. The CDR3 here is CASSSRAQQYGYGYTF. CDR3 bases: TGTGCCAGCTCATCCCGGGCCCAGCAATACGGTTATGGCTACACCTTC. The chain uses TRBV18 and TRBJ1-2, with no clear D. Germline V gene lookup returns CDR1 KGHSH and CDR2 LQKENI. V was pared by 5 bases and J by 5 bases, with 21 bases between. The CDR3 contains 16 residues.

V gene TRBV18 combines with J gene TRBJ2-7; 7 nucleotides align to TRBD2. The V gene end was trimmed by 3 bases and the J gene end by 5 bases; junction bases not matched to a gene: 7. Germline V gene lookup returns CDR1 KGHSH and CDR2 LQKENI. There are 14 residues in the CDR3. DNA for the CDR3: TGTGCCAGCTCACCCTGGGACCTAGCGGACGAGCAGTACTTC. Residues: CASSPWDLADEQYF. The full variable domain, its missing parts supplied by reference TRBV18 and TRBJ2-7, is NAGVMQNPRHLVRRRGQEARLRCSPMKGHSHVYWYRQLPEEGLKFMVYLQKENIIDESGMPKERFSAEFPKEGPSILRIQQVVRGDSAAYFCASSPWDLADEQYFGPGTRLTVT.

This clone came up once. The CDR3, as DNA: TGTGCCAGCAGTTTATTATCTGGGGGACAGGTAATGCATGGCTACACCTTC. Translation gives CASSLLSGGQVMHGYTF. The V gene is TRBV28, the J gene TRBJ1-2; 8 bases map to TRBD1. CDR3 length: 17 amino acids. Trimming cost V 1 base and J 6 bases; bases outside gene matches: 13. Germline assignment: CDR1 MDHEN and CDR2 SYDVKM.

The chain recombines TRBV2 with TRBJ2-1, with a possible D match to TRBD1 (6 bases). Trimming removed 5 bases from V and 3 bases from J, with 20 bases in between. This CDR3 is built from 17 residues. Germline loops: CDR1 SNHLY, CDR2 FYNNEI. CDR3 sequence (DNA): TGTGCCAGCAGTAACCCTGGGGGCTTATTTGGCTACAATGAGCAGTTCTTC. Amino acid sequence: CASSNPGGLFGYNEQFF.

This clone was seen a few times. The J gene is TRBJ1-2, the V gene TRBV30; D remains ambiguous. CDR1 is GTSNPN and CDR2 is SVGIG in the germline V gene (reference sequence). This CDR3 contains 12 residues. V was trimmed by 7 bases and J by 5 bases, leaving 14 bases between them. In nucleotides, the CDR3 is TGTGCCTTGGGGAAGACTGAGTATGGCTACACCTTC. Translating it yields CALGKTEYGYTF.

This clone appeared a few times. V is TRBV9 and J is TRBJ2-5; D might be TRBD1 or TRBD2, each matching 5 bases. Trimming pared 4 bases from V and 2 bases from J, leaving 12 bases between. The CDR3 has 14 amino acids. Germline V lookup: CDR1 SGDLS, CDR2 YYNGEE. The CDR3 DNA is TGTGCCAGCAGCTCCCGGGACCCTCAAGAGACCCAGTACTTC. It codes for CASSSRDPQETQYF.

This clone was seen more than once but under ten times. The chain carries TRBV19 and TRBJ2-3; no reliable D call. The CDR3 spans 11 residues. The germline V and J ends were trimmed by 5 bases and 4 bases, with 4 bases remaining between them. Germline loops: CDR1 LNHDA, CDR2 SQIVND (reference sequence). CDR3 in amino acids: CASSASDTQYF. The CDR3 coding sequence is TGTGCCAGTAGTGCGTCAGATACGCAGTATTTT.

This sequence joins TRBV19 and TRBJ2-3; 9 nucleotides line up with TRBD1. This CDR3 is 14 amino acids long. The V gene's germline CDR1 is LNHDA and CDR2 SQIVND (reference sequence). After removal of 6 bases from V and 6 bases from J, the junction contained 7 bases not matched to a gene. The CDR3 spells CASRGQGTSDTQYF. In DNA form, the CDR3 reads TGTGCCAGTAGGGGACAGGGAACCTCCGATACGCAGTATTTT.

The CDR3 is CASSLSFDPGSYTEAFF. The CDR3 bases are TGTGCCAGCAGTTTAAGCTTCGACCCGGGGTCCTACACTGAAGCTTTCTTT. This sequence joins TRBV28 and TRBJ1-1; no reliable D call. This CDR3 contains 17 residues. Germline V gives CDR1 MDHEN, CDR2 SYDVKM. The V gene lost 2 bases and the J gene lost 3 bases, with 19 bases spanning the gap.

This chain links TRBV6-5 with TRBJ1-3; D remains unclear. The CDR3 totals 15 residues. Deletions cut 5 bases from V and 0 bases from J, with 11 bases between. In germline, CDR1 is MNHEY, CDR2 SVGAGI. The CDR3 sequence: CASSPTGYSGNTIYF. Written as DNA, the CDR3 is TGTGCCAGCAGTCCAACCGGGTACTCTGGAAACACCATATATTTT.

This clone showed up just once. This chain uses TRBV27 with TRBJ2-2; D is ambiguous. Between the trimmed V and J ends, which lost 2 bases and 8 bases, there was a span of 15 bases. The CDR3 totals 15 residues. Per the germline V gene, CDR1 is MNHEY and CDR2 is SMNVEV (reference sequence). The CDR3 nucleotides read TGTGCCAGCAGTTTAAAGCCGGGCCTCCCTGGGGAGCTGTTTTTT. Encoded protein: CASSLKPGLPGELFF.

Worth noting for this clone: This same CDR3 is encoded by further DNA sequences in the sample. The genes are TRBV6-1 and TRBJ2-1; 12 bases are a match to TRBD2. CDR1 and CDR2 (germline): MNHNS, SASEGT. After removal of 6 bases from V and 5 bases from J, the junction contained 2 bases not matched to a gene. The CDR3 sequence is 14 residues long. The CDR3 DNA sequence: TGTGCCAGCAGGCGACTAGCGGGAGACAATGAGCAGTTCTTC. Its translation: CASRRLAGDNEQFF.

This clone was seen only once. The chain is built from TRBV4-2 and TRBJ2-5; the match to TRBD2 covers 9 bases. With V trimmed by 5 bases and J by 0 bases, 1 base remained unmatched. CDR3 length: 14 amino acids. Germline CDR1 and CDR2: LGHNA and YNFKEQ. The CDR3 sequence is CASSVAGDQETQYF. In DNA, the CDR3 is TGTGCCAGCAGCGTAGCGGGAGACCAAGAGACCCAGTACTTC.

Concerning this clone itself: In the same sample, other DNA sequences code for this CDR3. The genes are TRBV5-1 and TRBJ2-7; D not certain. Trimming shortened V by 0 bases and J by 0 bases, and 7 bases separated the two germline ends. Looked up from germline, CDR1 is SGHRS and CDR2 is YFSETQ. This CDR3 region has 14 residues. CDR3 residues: CASSLVESSYEQYF. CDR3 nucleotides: TGCGCCAGCAGCTTGGTGGAGTCCTCCTACGAGCAGTACTTC.

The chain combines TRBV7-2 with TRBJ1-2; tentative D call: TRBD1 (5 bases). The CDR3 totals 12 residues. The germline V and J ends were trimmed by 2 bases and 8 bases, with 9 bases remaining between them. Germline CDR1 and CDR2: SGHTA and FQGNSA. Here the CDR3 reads CASSLSGLGYTF. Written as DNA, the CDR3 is TGTGCCAGCAGCTTATCGGGGCTGGGCTACACCTTC.

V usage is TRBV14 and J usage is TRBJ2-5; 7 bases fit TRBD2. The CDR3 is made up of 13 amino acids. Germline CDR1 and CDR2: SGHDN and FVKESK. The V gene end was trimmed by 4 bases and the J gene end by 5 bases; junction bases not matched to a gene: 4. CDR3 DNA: TGTGCCAGCAGCCGGGCGGGAGTGGAGACCCAGTACTTC. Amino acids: CASSRAGVETQYF.

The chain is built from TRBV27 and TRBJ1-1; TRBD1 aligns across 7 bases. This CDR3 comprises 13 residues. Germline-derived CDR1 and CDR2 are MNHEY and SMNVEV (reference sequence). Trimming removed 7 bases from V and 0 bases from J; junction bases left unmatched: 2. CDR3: CASIRGLNTEAFF. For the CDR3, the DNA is TGTGCCAGCATCAGGGGGTTGAACACTGAAGCTTTCTTT.

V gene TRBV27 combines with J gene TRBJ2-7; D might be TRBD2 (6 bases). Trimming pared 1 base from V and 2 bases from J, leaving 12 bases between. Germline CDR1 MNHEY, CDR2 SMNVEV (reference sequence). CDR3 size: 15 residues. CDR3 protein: CASSLLSGGTYEQYF. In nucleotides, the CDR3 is TGTGCCAGCAGTTTATTGAGCGGCGGGACCTACGAGCAGTACTTC.

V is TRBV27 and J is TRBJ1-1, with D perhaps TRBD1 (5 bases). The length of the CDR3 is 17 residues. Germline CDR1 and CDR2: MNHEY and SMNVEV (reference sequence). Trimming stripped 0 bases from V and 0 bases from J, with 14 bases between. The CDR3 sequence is CASSLSPFDSMNTEAFF. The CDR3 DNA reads TGTGCCAGCAGTTTATCGCCATTTGACAGCATGAACACTGAAGCTTTCTTT.

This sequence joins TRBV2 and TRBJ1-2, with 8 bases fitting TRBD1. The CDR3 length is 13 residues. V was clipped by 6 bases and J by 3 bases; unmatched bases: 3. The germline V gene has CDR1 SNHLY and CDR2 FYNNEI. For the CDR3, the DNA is TGTGCCAGCAGCGGACAGGGCGACTATGGCTACACCTTC. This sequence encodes CASSGQGDYGYTF.

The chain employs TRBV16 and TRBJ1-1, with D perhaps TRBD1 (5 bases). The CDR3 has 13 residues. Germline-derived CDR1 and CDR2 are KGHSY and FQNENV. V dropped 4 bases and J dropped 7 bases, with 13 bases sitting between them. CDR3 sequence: CASSPHRTYEAFF. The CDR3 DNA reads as TGTGCCAGCAGCCCTCACAGGACATATGAAGCTTTCTTT.

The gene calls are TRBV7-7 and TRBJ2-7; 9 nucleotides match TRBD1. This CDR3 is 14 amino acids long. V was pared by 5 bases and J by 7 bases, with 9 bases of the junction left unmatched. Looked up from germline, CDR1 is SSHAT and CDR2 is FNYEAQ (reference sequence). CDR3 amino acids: CASSPRTGDREQYF. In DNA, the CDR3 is TGTGCCAGCAGCCCCCGGACAGGGGATAGAGAGCAGTACTTC.

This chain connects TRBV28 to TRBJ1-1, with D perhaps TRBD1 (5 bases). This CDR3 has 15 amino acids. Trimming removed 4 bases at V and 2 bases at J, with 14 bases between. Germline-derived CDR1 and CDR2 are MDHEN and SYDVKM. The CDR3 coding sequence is TGTGCCAGCAGTTCCCCGGGGGGGGGAAACACTGAAGCTTTCTTT. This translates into CASSSPGGGNTEAFF.

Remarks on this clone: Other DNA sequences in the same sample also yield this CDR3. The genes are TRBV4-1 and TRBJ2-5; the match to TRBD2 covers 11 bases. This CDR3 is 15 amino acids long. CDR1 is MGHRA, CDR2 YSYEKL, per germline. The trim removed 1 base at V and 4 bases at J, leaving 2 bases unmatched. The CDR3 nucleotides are TGCGCCAGCAGCCAAGTTACTAGCGGGAGAGAGACCCAGTACTTC. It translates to CASSQVTSGRETQYF.